The next 31 T cell receptor beta chains were all read from a single sample in a study of human T cells and chemical hapten exposure. Time point noted: patch test 1, 2 weeks after DPC sensitization. As for treatment: therapeutic diphenylcyclopropenone sensitization with weekly scalp DPC. Each CDR3 protein is one row after TCRdb ran MiXCR on the RACE reads. The repertoire consists of fewer than 150,000 distinct CDR3 sequences, with about an eighth occurring once and the leading ten covering around 0.99%. The material was whole blood, obtained in connection with sensitization to the hapten diphenylcyclopropenone (DPC). These receptor sequences come from a man aged 18 to 35 with alopecia areata. Some clones in this sample may be carry-over from other donors' samples.

V usage is TRBV3-1 and J usage is TRBJ2-2, with D maybe TRBD2 (5 bases). V shed 1 base and J shed 6 bases, with 15 bases lying between them. The CDR3 covers 16 residues. The germline V gene encodes CDR1 LGHDT and CDR2 YNNKEL (reference sequence). Here the CDR3 reads CASSQGGGYVAGELFF. The CDR3 DNA sequence: TGTGCCAGCAGCCAAGGAGGAGGTTATGTAGCCGGGGAGCTGTTTTTT. The complete variable domain, with remaining parts taken from reference TRBV3-1 and TRBJ2-2, reads DTAVSQTPKYLVTQMGNDKSIKCEQNLGHDTMYWYKQDSKKFLKIMFSYNNKELIINETVPNRFSPKSPDKAHLNLHINSLELGDSAVYFCASSQGGGYVAGELFFGEGSRLTVL.

The rearrangement links TRBV4-3 to TRBJ2-2; TRBD2 aligns across 9 bases. V lost 3 bases, J lost 1 base, and 9 bases stayed unmatched. The germline V gene encodes CDR1 LGHNA and CDR2 YSLEER. CDR3 size: 18 residues. The CDR3 DNA follows: TGCGCCAGCAGCCAGATCTCTAGCGGGGATCTGAACACCGGGGAGCTGTTTTTT. Translation gives CASSQISSGDLNTGELFF.

Only a few counts were recorded for this clonotype. The chain joins TRBV20-1 to TRBJ2-1, with TRBD2 matching 12 bases. The ends lost 2 bases at V and 7 bases at J; junction bases unmatched: 9. CDR3 length equals 16 residues. Germline CDR1 DFQATT, CDR2 SNEGSKA (reference sequence). This CDR3 is CSARQTTSGGWNEQFF. CDR3 DNA: TGCAGTGCTAGACAAACTACTAGCGGGGGGTGGAATGAGCAGTTCTTC.

This clonotype was found a few times. One end of the junction is discordant with germline, which a read error may explain. The chain employs TRBV10-3 and TRBJ1-5; a possible D gene is TRBD1 (5 bases). Germline lookup yields CDR1 ENHRY and CDR2 SYGVKD. The CDR3 spans 15 residues. This CDR3 is CAISEGRQGKQPQHF. The DNA for the CDR3 is TGTGCCATCAGTGAGGGGAGGCAGGGCAAACAGCCCCAGCATTTT.

This clonotype was observed a handful of times. The chain has TRBV7-2 and TRBJ2-2; perhaps TRBD1 as D (6 bases). The CDR3 covers 16 residues. Between the trimmed V and J ends, which lost 7 bases and 0 bases, there was a span of 15 bases. Per the germline V gene, CDR1 is SGHTA and CDR2 is FQGNSA. CDR3 sequence reads: CASTLDRIANTGELFF. CDR3 nucleotides: TGTGCCAGCACCCTGGACAGAATCGCGAACACCGGGGAGCTGTTTTTT.

This clonotype has more than one count but fewer than ten. CDR3 in DNA: TGTGCCAGCAGCGGTCGACTGGGCTCCTACAATGAGCAGTTCTTC. Translating gives CASSGRLGSYNEQFF. V and J are TRBV9 and TRBJ2-1; no reliable D call. CDR3 size: 15 residues. CDR1 and CDR2 from the germline V gene are SGDLS and YYNGEE. V lost 3 bases to trimming and J lost 0 bases, with 10 bases between them.

This clonotype was picked up a small number of times. The chain couples TRBV11-2 to TRBJ2-2, with TRBD1 matching 9 bases. Trimming cost V 2 bases and J 5 bases; bases outside gene matches: 9. Looked up from germline, CDR1 is SGHAT and CDR2 is FQNNGV. This CDR3 region has 17 residues. The chain's CDR3 is CASSLKGTGTRTGELFF. CDR3 sequence (DNA): TGTGCCAGCAGCTTAAAGGGGACAGGGACGAGAACCGGGGAGCTGTTTTTT.

This clonotype was counted between two and nine times. The gene calls are TRBV11-3 and TRBJ1-1; D unclear. The V gene lost 5 bases and the J gene lost 1 base, with 8 bases spanning the gap. The germline V gene encodes CDR1 SGHNT and CDR2 YENEEA. The CDR3 sequence is 13 residues long. CDR3 bases: TGTGCCAGCAGCCCGAGCCAGAACACTGAAGCTTTCTTT. It yields the protein CASSPSQNTEAFF.

The DNA of the CDR3 is TGTGCCAGCAGCGCCGGACCATTTAACTATGGCTACACCTTC. This sequence encodes CASSAGPFNYGYTF. The genes are TRBV7-2 and TRBJ1-2; D is undetermined. CDR1 SGHTA and CDR2 FQGNSA come from the germline V gene. This CDR3 region has 14 residues. V lost 5 bases and J 1 base, leaving 11 bases between the germline ends. Variable domain in full (rest from reference TRBV7-2 and TRBJ1-2): GAGVSQSPSNKVTEKGKDVELRCDPISGHTALYWYRQSLGQGLEFLIYFQGNSAPDKSGLPSDRFSAERTGGSVSTLTIQRTQQEDSAVYLCASSAGPFNYGYTFGSGTRLTVV.

The chain recombines TRBV6-1 with TRBJ2-5; D gene ambiguous. The CDR3 is 13 amino acids. Deletions cut 2 bases from V and 1 base from J, with 5 bases between. The germline V gene has CDR1 MNHNS and CDR2 SASEGT. CDR3 in amino acids: CASSELSQETQYF. For the CDR3, the DNA is TGTGCCAGCAGTGAATTGTCCCAAGAGACCCAGTACTTC.

The chain uses TRBV7-2 and TRBJ1-2, with 7 positions matching TRBD1. The CDR3 is made up of 16 amino acids. Germline assignment: CDR1 SGHTA and CDR2 FQGNSA. Trimming took 5 bases from V and 0 from J; bases not matched to a gene: 9. Here the CDR3 reads CASSTTQGTANYGYTF. Here the CDR3 DNA reads TGTGCCAGCAGCACGACACAGGGGACAGCTAACTATGGCTACACCTTC. The full variable domain, rest sourced from reference TRBV7-2 and TRBJ1-2, is GAGVSQSPSNKVTEKGKDVELRCDPISGHTALYWYRQSLGQGLEFLIYFQGNSAPDKSGLPSDRFSAERTGGSVSTLTIQRTQQEDSAVYLCASSTTQGTANYGYTFGSGTRLTVV.

The V call is TRBV12-3 or TRBV12-4, the J call TRBJ2-3; no definite D call. The CDR3 extends over 14 amino acids. Trimming shortened V by 6 bases and J by 1 base, and 11 bases separated the two germline ends. The CDR3 loop is CASRPWARTDTQYF. The CDR3 nucleotides read TGTGCCAGCAGACCGTGGGCCCGCACAGATACGCAGTATTTT.

This clonotype has more than one count but fewer than ten. This chain connects TRBV6-2 or TRBV6-3 to TRBJ2-7; D is tentatively TRBD1 or TRBD2 (6 bases each). This CDR3 has 15 amino acids. V lost 2 bases and J lost 1, with 12 bases in between. The germline CDR1 and CDR2 sequences are MNHEY and SVGEGT. The CDR3 bases are TGTGCCAGCAGTTACGGCGGGGACATTTCCTACGAGCAGTACTTC. It translates to CASSYGGDISYEQYF.

This chain uses TRBV10-1 with TRBJ2-5; possibly TRBD1 for D (5 bases). Germline V gene lookup returns CDR1 WNHNN and CDR2 SYGVQD (reference sequence). Trimming removed 3 bases from V and 5 bases from J, with 10 bases in between. CDR3 length: 13 amino acids. CDR3 nucleotide sequence: TGCGCCAGCAGTGATCAGGGTTGGGAGACCCAGTACTTC. Translating gives CASSDQGWETQYF.

V and J are TRBV5-5 and TRBJ2-7; unclear D gene. Per germline, CDR1 SGHKS and CDR2 YYEKEE (reference sequence). The CDR3 runs to 14 residues. V gave up 4 bases and J gave up 2 bases, with 13 bases separating them. Written as DNA, the CDR3 is TGTGCCAGCAGCGATCGGGCAGCGACCTACGAGCAGTACTTC. Amino acids: CASSDRAATYEQYF. Based on the CDR3 plus reference TRBV5-5 and TRBJ2-7, the full variable domain is DAGVTQSPTHLIKTRGQQVTLRCSPISGHKSVSWYQQVLGQGPQFIFQYYEKEERGRGNFPDRFSARQFPNYSSELNVNALLLGDSALYLCASSDRAATYEQYFGPGTRLTVT.

This clonotype was observed many times. V is TRBV15 and J is TRBJ1-2, with TRBD1 matching 7 bases. CDR3 size: 15 residues. The V gene end was trimmed by 4 bases and the J gene end by 8 bases; junction bases not matched to a gene: 13. Germline loops: CDR1 LNHNV, CDR2 YYDKDF (reference sequence). The CDR3 sequence: CATSIDRDVLRGYTF. The DNA for the CDR3 is TGTGCCACCAGCATAGACAGGGATGTTTTGAGAGGCTACACCTTC.

This clonotype was seen a few times. The rearrangement links TRBV29-1 to TRBJ2-6; D is ambiguous. Trimming stripped 0 bases from V and 0 bases from J, with 15 bases between. The CDR3 loop spans 18 amino acids. The germline V gene encodes CDR1 SQVTM and CDR2 ANQGSEA. Written as DNA, the CDR3 is TGCAGCGTTGAAGATTTAGGACCGACCGTCTCTGGGGCCAACGTCCTGACTTTC. Translating gives CSVEDLGPTVSGANVLTF.

The table lists this clonotype with a few counts. The V gene is TRBV27, the J gene TRBJ2-3, with D tentatively TRBD1 (5 bases). Trimming pared 7 bases from V and 5 bases from J, leaving 19 bases between. The CDR3 is made up of 15 amino acids. Germline CDR1 reads MNHEY; CDR2 reads SMNVEV (reference sequence). The CDR3, as DNA: TGTGCCAGCACCCCAAGGGGTCGGTTGGGAGATACGCAGTATTTT. Translation: CASTPRGRLGDTQYF.

The chain couples TRBV11-2 to TRBJ2-7; D is possibly TRBD1 (6 bases). V was clipped by 2 bases and J by 9 bases, with 20 bases between them. Germline loops: CDR1 SGHAT, CDR2 FQNNGV. This CDR3 contains 15 residues. The CDR3 loop is CASSLLFDRSSGQYF. CDR3 DNA: TGTGCCAGCAGCTTACTCTTCGACAGGTCCTCTGGGCAGTACTTC.

The chain joins TRBV28 to TRBJ1-5; 9 nucleotides align to TRBD1. In germline, CDR1 is MDHEN, CDR2 SYDVKM. The CDR3 runs to 13 residues. The V segment lost 8 bases and the J segment 5 bases; nucleotides outside the gene matches: 4. The CDR3 spells CASLDRGYQPQHF. The CDR3 DNA is TGTGCCAGCTTAGACAGGGGGTATCAGCCCCAGCATTTT.

This clonotype was detected a few times. The chain uses TRBV9 and TRBJ1-1; perhaps TRBD1 as D (6 bases). Germline lookup yields CDR1 SGDLS and CDR2 YYNGEE. The CDR3 extends over 13 amino acids. Trimming took off 6 bases at V and 8 bases at J, with 17 bases between the two ends. The DNA of the CDR3 is TGTGCCAGCAAGTCAACAGGGATGGACGAAGCTTTCTTT. As protein: CASKSTGMDEAFF.

The rearrangement joins TRBV27 to TRBJ2-3; D tentatively reads TRBD1 or TRBD2 (5 bases each). CDR3 length: 14 residues. Germline-derived CDR1 and CDR2 are MNHEY and SMNVEV (reference sequence). V was pared by 10 bases and J by 0 bases, with 14 bases between. The CDR3 bases are TGTGCCACGGCCCCATGGGGGAGCACAGATACGCAGTATTTT. Translating gives CATAPWGSTDTQYF.

The table lists this clonotype with many counts. This chain uses TRBV7-6 with TRBJ2-5; unclear D gene. CDR3 length equals 12 residues. Germline assignment: CDR1 SGHVS and CDR2 FNYEAQ. V was cut by 1 base and J by 14 bases, with 14 bases left in between. The CDR3: CASSLDGQTEYF. As DNA, the CDR3 is TGTGCCAGCAGCTTAGATGGGCAGACCGAATACTTC.

In the case of this clonotype: This may be a read error: a much more frequent sequence differs by one nucleotide. This chain connects TRBV27 to TRBJ1-3; D might be TRBD1 (6 bases). Germline CDR1 is MNHEY and CDR2 is SMNVEV (reference sequence). This CDR3 has 16 residues. V was shortened by 10 bases and J by 0 bases, with 19 bases between the two germline ends. This CDR3 reads CANTSGQLRSGNTIYF. The CDR3 nucleotides are TGTGCCAACACCTCCGGACAGCTACGCTCTGGAAACACCATATATTTT.

At least ten counts were recorded for this clonotype. The chain is built from TRBV7-2 and TRBJ2-1; 8 bases map to TRBD2. CDR1 SGHTA and CDR2 FQGNSA come from the germline V gene. This CDR3 has 15 residues. V lost 1 base to trimming and J lost 8 bases; unmatched junction nucleotides: 7. CDR3 loop: CASSLDRGGRDEQFF. In nucleotides, the CDR3 is TGTGCCAGCAGCTTAGATCGGGGGGGCCGTGATGAGCAGTTCTTC.

This clonotype was seen a handful of times. The chain joins TRBV4-3 to TRBJ1-6; 10 nucleotides line up with TRBD1. The CDR3 runs to 17 residues. Germline CDR1 is LGHNA and CDR2 is YSLEER. After removal of 5 bases from V and 8 bases from J, the junction contained 12 bases not matched to a gene. The CDR3 region is CASSGSLEDRGYSPLHF. DNA for the CDR3: TGCGCCAGCAGCGGTTCACTCGAGGACAGGGGGTATTCACCCCTCCACTTT.

This clonotype appeared many times. The chain carries TRBV13 and TRBJ2-1, with D hard to call. V gave up 5 bases and J gave up 8 bases, with 7 bases separating them. Germline CDR1 PRHDT, CDR2 FYEKMQ (reference sequence). The CDR3 is 11 residues long. The CDR3 coding sequence is TGTGCCAGCAGCCGCCTTGATGAGCAGTTCTTC. This encodes CASSRLDEQFF.

The chain joins TRBV7-2 to TRBJ2-7; D not resolved. Trimming removed 4 bases at V and 8 bases at J, with 12 bases between. The CDR3 runs 12 residues. Per germline, CDR1 SGHTA and CDR2 FQGNSA. The CDR3 protein is CASSSTRSQQYV. CDR3 in DNA: TGTGCCAGCAGCTCCACAAGGTCCCAGCAGTACGTC.

The chain recombines TRBV3-1 with TRBJ2-1; D call uncertain. This CDR3 is built from 11 residues. V lost 8 bases, J lost 5 bases, and 7 bases lay in between. CDR1 is LGHDT, CDR2 YNNKEL, per germline (reference sequence). The CDR3 loop is CASGRNNEQFF. The CDR3 nucleotides are TGTGCCAGCGGGCGAAACAATGAGCAGTTCTTC.

On this clonotype: A clone one base away is much larger, so this may be a read error. This chain uses TRBV2 with TRBJ2-5; D perhaps matches TRBD1 (5 bases). The CDR3 consists of 15 residues. V lost 6 bases, J lost 2 bases, and 16 bases lay in between. Germline V lookup: CDR1 SNHLY, CDR2 FYNNEI. The CDR3 protein is CASRTRTWTQETQYF. In nucleotides, the CDR3 is TGTGCCAGCAGAACCAGGACATGGACACAAGAGACCCAGTACTTC.

In this sample, this clonotype turned up many times. The rearrangement joins TRBV11-2 to TRBJ2-1; D possibly corresponds to TRBD2 (5 bases). Germline V CDR1 and CDR2: SGHAT, FQNNGV. The germline V and J ends were trimmed by 6 bases and 8 bases, with 8 bases remaining between them. CDR3 length equals 11 residues. CDR3: CASRRGYEQFF. The CDR3 nucleotides read TGTGCCAGCAGGCGAGGGTATGAGCAGTTCTTC.